The 21 T cell receptor beta chains presented below share a single source sample, sequenced in a study of PD-1 blockade in classical Hodgkin lymphoma. There was relapse after autologous stem cell transplantation in every patient, and there was variation in brentuximab vedotin exposure. Data came from immunoSEQ multiplex PCR; TCRdb stores just in-frame clones and leaves some out. In the table there are 21,000 or so clones, about three quarters of which are singletons. Source: peripheral blood mononuclear cells (PBMCs), taken before the second cycle of nivolumab. The receptors were sampled from a human donor with classical Hodgkin lymphoma.

The chain is built from TRBV30 and TRBJ2-2; no firm D call. Trimming stripped 0 bases from V and 4 bases from J, with 6 bases between. The CDR3 loop spans 13 amino acids. CDR1 is GTSNPN and CDR2 is SVGIG in the germline V gene (reference sequence). The CDR3 loop is CAWSVVGTGELFF. CDR3 nucleotides: TGTGCCTGGAGTGTAGTTGGCACCGGGGAGCTGTTTTTT.

The CDR3 region is CTSSSARLCERKTYGYTF. Written as DNA, the CDR3 is TGCACCAGCAGTTCCGCGCGTTTGTGCGAGCGAAAGACCTATGGCTACACCTTC. The chain employs TRBV1 and TRBJ1-2. TRBV1 is a pseudogene. This CDR3 contains 18 residues.

The J gene is TRBJ2-2, the V gene TRBV9; D is unresolved. V lost 0 bases to trimming and J lost 0 bases, with 6 bases between them. CDR3 length: 15 amino acids. CDR1 is SGDLS and CDR2 is YYNGEE in the germline V gene. CDR3 residues: CASSVGGTNTGELFF. In DNA form, the CDR3 reads TGTGCCAGCAGCGTAGGTGGAACGAACACCGGGGAGCTGTTTTTT.

This clone was recorded a few times. The rearrangement uses TRBV1 and TRBJ1-2. TRBV1 is termed a pseudogene. CDR3 size: 14 residues. In DNA form, the CDR3 reads TGCACCAGCAGCCAAGTTAAAGGGCCCTATGGCTACACCTTC. Translation: CTSSQVKGPYGYTF.

The genes are TRBV5-6 and TRBJ1-4; D may be TRBD1 (5 bases). Per germline, CDR1 SGHDT and CDR2 YYEEEE. The length of the CDR3 is 15 residues. Trimming stripped 4 bases from V and 5 bases from J, with 15 bases between. As DNA, the CDR3 is TGTGCCAGCAGCGGTTTAGGGGCTCTCAATGAAAAACTGTTTTTT. The encoded protein is CASSGLGALNEKLFF.

The chain carries TRBV10-3 and TRBJ1-1, with D hard to call. The CDR3 has 15 residues. Trimming left V 7 bases short and J 1 base short, with 16 bases between. In germline, CDR1 is ENHRY, CDR2 SYGVKD. The CDR3 DNA reads TGTGCCATCAAAGAGGGAAACGTCAGGAACACTGAAGCTTTCTTT. Its translation is CAIKEGNVRNTEAFF.

The chain links TRBV7-9 to TRBJ2-7; the D is unclear. The germline V and J ends were trimmed by 3 bases and 0 bases, with 0 bases remaining between them. Germline V gene lookup returns CDR1 SEHNR and CDR2 FQNEAQ (reference sequence). The CDR3 has 11 amino acids. The CDR3 spells CASSFSYEQYF. The CDR3 coding sequence is TGTGCCAGCAGCTTCTCCTACGAGCAGTACTTC.

This chain joins TRBV7-3 and TRBJ2-3, with TRBD2 as a possible D gene (6 bases). Trimming left V 3 bases short and J 5 bases short, with 12 bases between. CDR1 and CDR2 from the germline V gene are SGHTA and FQGTGA. The CDR3 is 14 amino acids. The CDR3 nucleotides are TGTGCCAGCAGCTTGGAGGGACCCCTAGATACGCAGTATTTT. Its protein product is CASSLEGPLDTQYF. The full variable domain, with the rest looked up from reference TRBV7-3 and TRBJ2-3, is GAGVSQTPSNKVTEKGKYVELRCDPISGHTALYWYRQSLGQGPEFLIYFQGTGAADDSGLPNDRFFAVRPEGSVSTLKIQRTERGDSAVYLCASSLEGPLDTQYFGPGTRLTVL.

This clone appeared a few times. This chain connects TRBV19 to TRBJ2-3; 11 bases are a match to TRBD2. V shed 3 bases and J 6 bases; nucleotides not matched to a gene: 2. This CDR3 region has 14 residues. CDR1 is LNHDA, CDR2 SQIVND, per germline (reference sequence). CDR3 coding DNA: TGTGCCAGTAGTATTACTAGCGGGAGTGATACGCAGTATTTT. Protein sequence: CASSITSGSDTQYF.

The chain uses TRBV5-5 and TRBJ1-1; D gene uncertain. The CDR3 is 14 amino acids. The V end lost 4 bases, the J end lost 4 bases, and 14 bases lay between the germline ends. Germline CDR1 SGHKS, CDR2 YYEKEE (reference sequence). The DNA of the CDR3 is TGTGCCAGCAGCGGAACAAGGCTTTCCACTGAAGCTTTCTTT. Protein sequence: CASSGTRLSTEAFF.

This chain links TRBV27 with TRBJ1-1; D gene ambiguous. The V and J ends lost 3 bases and 3 bases respectively, with 8 bases between them. This CDR3 is 13 amino acids long. CDR1 and CDR2 from the germline V gene are MNHEY and SMNVEV (reference sequence). The DNA for the CDR3 is TGTGCCAGCAGTTTCGCGGGGTACACTGAAGCTTTCTTT. It yields the protein CASSFAGYTEAFF.

The V call is TRBV6-5, the J call TRBJ2-7; D is uncertain. The CDR3 sequence is 14 residues long. V gave up 6 bases and J gave up 4 bases, with 16 bases separating them. Germline V CDR1 and CDR2: MNHEY, SVGAGI. The CDR3 spells CASRNNVALYEQYF. The CDR3 nucleotides read TGTGCCAGCAGGAATAACGTAGCACTTTACGAGCAGTACTTC.

The chain links TRBV27 to TRBJ2-5, with D tentatively TRBD1 or TRBD2 (5 bases each). Between the trimmed V and J ends, which lost 4 bases and 5 bases, there was a span of 14 bases. Germline V CDR1 and CDR2: MNHEY, SMNVEV (reference sequence). The CDR3 runs to 14 residues. CDR3 in amino acids: CASSSLGAGETQYF. In DNA, the CDR3 is TGTGCCAGCAGTTCCCTCGGGGCGGGCGAGACCCAGTACTTC.

This clone was detected a few times. V and J are TRBV30 and TRBJ2-7, with D tentatively TRBD1 (6 bases). Per the germline V gene, CDR1 is GTSNPN and CDR2 is SVGIG (reference sequence). The V gene lost 4 bases and the J gene lost 2 bases, with 15 bases spanning the gap. This CDR3 has 14 residues. CDR3 DNA sequence: TGTGCCTGGACCCCTGGGGGCCTAACCTACGAGCAGTACTTC. Encoded protein: CAWTPGGLTYEQYF.

To note about this clone: Compared with germline, one end of the junction differs, possibly owing to a read error. The V call is TRBV10-1, the J call TRBJ2-5; D is possibly TRBD1 or TRBD2 (5 bases each). Germline V gene sequence: CDR1 WNHNN, CDR2 SYGVQD (reference sequence). There are 12 residues in the CDR3. The CDR3 region has the DNA TGCGCCAGCAGCCGGGACCAGGAGACCCAGTACTTC. It yields the protein CASSRDQETQYF.

The chain joins TRBV6-1 to TRBJ1-2; no clear D. V dropped 6 bases and J dropped 8 bases, with 10 bases sitting between them. This CDR3 region has 11 residues. Looked up from germline, CDR1 is MNHNS and CDR2 is SASEGT. CDR3 sequence: CASRGLGGYTF. The CDR3 bases are TGTGCCAGCAGAGGCCTCGGAGGCTACACCTTC.

The chain has TRBV7-2 and TRBJ2-3; D is possibly TRBD2 (5 bases). V was pared by 4 bases and J by 1 base, with 12 bases between. Germline V gene data show CDR1 as SGHTA and CDR2 as FQGNSA. This CDR3 region has 15 residues. The CDR3 DNA reads TGTGCCAGCAGCTCGTACGAGGGCGGCACAGATACGCAGTATTTT. It translates to CASSSYEGGTDTQYF. The full variable domain, with the rest looked up from reference TRBV7-2 and TRBJ2-3, is GAGVSQSPSNKVTEKGKDVELRCDPISGHTALYWYRQSLGQGLEFLIYFQGNSAPDKSGLPSDRFSAERTGGSVSTLTIQRTQQEDSAVYLCASSSYEGGTDTQYFGPGTRLTVL.

The rearrangement uses TRBV25-1 and TRBJ1-4; the match to TRBD1 covers 10 bases. Germline loops: CDR1 MGHDK, CDR2 SYGVNS. The CDR3 consists of 15 residues. J lost 6 bases, V lost 1 base, and 2 bases had no gene match. In DNA, the CDR3 is TGTGCCAGCAGTGAATCGGGACAGGGGTATGAAAAACTGTTTTTT. Translating gives CASSESGQGYEKLFF.

This chain connects TRBV14 to TRBJ1-1; no clear D gene. The CDR3 has 13 residues. The germline CDR1 and CDR2 sequences are SGHDN and FVKESK. V gave up 4 bases and J gave up 0 bases, with 6 bases separating them. CDR3 sequence: CASSRAMNTEAFF. The DNA of the CDR3 is TGTGCCAGCAGCCGAGCGATGAACACTGAAGCTTTCTTT. Combining the CDR3 with reference TRBV14 and TRBJ1-1 gives the whole variable domain EAGVTQFPSHSVIEKGQTVTLRCDPISGHDNLYWYRRVMGKEIKFLLHFVKESKQDESGMPNNRFLAERTGGTYSTLKVQPAELEDSGVYFCASSRAMNTEAFFGQGTRLTVV.

This clone has more than one count but fewer than ten. The chain employs TRBV6-1 and TRBJ2-7; D may be TRBD2 (6 bases). The CDR3 is 14 residues long. The germline gives CDR1 MNHNS, CDR2 SASEGT. The V end was cut by 5 bases, the J end by 4 bases, with 15 bases between. The DNA of the CDR3 is TGTGCCAGCAGTCACCTCCCGGGGGTTTACGAGCAGTACTTC. This encodes CASSHLPGVYEQYF.

V is TRBV15 and J is TRBJ2-7; 7 bases are a match to TRBD1. The CDR3 runs 14 residues. Germline loops: CDR1 LNHNV, CDR2 YYDKDF (reference sequence). J gave up 3 bases and V 5 bases, and 7 bases lay outside the gene matches. In DNA form, the CDR3 reads TGTGCCACCAGCGGCCGGGACAGCATCTACGAGCAGTACTTC. Its translation: CATSGRDSIYEQYF.